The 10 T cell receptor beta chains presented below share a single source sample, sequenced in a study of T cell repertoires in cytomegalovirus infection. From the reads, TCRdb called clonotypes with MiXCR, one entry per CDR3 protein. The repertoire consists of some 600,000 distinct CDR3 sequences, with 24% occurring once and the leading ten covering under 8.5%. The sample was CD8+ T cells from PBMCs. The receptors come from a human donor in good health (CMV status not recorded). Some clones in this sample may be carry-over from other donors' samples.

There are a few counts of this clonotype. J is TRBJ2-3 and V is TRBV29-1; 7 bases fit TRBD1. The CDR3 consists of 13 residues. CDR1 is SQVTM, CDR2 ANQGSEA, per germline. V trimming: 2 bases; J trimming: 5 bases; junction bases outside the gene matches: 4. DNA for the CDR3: TGCAGCGTTGAAAAGGGACAGAAAGATACGCAGTATTTT. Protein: CSVEKGQKDTQYF.

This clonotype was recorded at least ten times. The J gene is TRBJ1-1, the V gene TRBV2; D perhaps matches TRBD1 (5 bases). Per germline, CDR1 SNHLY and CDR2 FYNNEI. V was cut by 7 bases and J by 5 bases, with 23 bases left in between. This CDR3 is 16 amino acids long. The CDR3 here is CASTVGRQGRWTEAFF. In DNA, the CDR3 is TGTGCCAGCACCGTTGGTCGGCAGGGAAGGTGGACTGAAGCTTTCTTT.

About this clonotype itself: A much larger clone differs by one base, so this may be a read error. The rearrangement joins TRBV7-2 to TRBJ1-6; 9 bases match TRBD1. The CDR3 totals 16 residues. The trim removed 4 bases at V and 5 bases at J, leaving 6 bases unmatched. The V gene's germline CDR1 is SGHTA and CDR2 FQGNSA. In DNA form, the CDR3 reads TGTGCCAGCAGCTATGACAGGGGGGGCAATAATTCACCCCTCCACTTT. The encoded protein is CASSYDRGGNNSPLHF.

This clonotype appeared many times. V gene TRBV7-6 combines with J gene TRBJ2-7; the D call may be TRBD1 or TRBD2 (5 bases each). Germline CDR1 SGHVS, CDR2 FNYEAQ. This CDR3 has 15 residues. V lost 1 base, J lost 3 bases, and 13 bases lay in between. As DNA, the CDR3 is TGTGCCAGCAGCTTAGAGAGGGGAATCATCTACGAGCAGTACGTC. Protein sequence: CASSLERGIIYEQYV.

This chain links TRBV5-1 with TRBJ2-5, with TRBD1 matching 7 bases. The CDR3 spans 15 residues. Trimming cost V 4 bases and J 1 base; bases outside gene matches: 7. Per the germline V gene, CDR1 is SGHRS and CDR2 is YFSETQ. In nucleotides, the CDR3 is TGCGCCAGCAGCCCATCGACAGGGATCCAAGAGACCCAGTACTTC. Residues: CASSPSTGIQETQYF.

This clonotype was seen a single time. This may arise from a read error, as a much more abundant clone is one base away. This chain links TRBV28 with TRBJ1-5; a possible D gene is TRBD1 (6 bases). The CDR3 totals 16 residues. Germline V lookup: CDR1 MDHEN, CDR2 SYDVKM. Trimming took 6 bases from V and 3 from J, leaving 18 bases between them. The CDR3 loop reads CASSPARGLNNQPQHF. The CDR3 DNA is TGTGCCAGCAGCCCGGCCCGGGGGCTCAACAATCAGCCCCAGCATTTT. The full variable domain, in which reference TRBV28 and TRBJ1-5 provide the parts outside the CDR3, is DVKVTQSSRYLVKRTGEKVFLECVQDMDHENMFWYRQDPGLGLRLIYFSYDVKMKEKGDIPEGYSVSREKKERFSLILESASTNQTSMYLCASSPARGLNNQPQHFGDGTRLSIL.

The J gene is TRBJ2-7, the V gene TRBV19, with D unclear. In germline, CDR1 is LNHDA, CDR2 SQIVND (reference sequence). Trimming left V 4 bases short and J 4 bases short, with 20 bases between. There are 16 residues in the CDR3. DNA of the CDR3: TGTGCCAGTAGTACATTGGCGGATCCAAACCCTTACGAGCAGTACTTC. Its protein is CASSTLADPNPYEQYF.

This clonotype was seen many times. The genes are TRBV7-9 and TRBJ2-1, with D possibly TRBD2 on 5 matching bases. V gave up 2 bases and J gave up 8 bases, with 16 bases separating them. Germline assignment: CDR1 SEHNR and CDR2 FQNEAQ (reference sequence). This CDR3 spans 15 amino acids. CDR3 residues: CASSLWELVGDEQFF. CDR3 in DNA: TGTGCCAGCAGCTTATGGGAGTTAGTTGGAGATGAGCAGTTCTTC.

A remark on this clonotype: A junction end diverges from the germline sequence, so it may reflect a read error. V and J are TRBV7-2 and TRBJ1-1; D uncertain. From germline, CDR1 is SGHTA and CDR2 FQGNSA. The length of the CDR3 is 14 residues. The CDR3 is CASSLAAMNTVAFF. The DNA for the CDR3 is TGTGCCAGTAGCTTAGCGGCAATGAACACTGTAGCTTTCTTT.

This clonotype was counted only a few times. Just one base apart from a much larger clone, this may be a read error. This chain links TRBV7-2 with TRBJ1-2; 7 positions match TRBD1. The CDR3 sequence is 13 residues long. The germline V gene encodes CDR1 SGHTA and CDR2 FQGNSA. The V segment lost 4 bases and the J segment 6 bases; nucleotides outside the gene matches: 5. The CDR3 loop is CASSSTGDNGYTF. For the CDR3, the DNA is TGTGCCAGCAGCTCTACAGGGGACAATGGCTACACCTTC.